This TCR beta chain was documented in a study of blood T cell repertoires in COVID-19. Looking at the study overall: From the United States, Italy and Spain came samples of acute and convalescent COVID-19.

As handled by the study authors: Quantification of nucleated cells was approximated via reference gene primer amplification. Sequencing was performed with immunoSEQ multiplex PCR; in TCRdb, only in-frame clones are kept and a portion is missing. D and trimming were read from the DNA, whereas the V and J calls and clone size are those reported in that table. The sample has some 330,000 clones, approximately 89% seen once. The ends were cut back, 6 bases at V and 4 bases at J, with 15 bases in the middle. CDR1 SNHLY and CDR2 FYNNEI come from the germline V gene. CDR3 length: 14 residues. This sequence was found in a woman aged 30 to 39 with COVID-19, enrolled during active disease. The chain links TRBV2 to TRBJ1-2, with D hard to call. The sample was peripheral blood. DNA for the CDR3: TGTGCCAGCAGCCCCGGAGGGATCGGCTATGGCTACACCTTC. It yields the protein CASSPGGIGYGYTF.